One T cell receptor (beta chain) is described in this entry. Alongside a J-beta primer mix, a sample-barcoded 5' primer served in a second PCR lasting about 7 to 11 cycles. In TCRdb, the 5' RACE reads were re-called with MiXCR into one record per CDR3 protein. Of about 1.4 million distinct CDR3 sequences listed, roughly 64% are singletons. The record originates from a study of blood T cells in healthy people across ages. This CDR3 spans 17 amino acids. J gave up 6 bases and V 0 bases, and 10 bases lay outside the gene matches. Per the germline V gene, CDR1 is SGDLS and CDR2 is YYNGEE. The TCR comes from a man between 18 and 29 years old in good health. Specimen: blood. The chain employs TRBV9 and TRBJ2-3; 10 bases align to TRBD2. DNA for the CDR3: TGTGCCAGCAGCGTAGCTGGAGGAGCGGGAGGGTCGGATACGCAGTATTTT. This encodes CASSVAGGAGGSDTQYF.